This TCR beta chain was identified in a study of molecular identifiers for immune sequencing clone quantification. Germline V CDR1 and CDR2: SGHRS, YFSETQ. The CDR3 has 16 residues. V dropped 4 bases and J dropped 0; count of bases not matched to a gene: 8. This clonotype has just a few counts. TCRdb re-called the PCR reads through MiXCR, storing one row per CDR3 protein. The sample yields hundreds of thousands of distinct CDR3 sequences, 25% seen once. The specimen sequenced was naive CD8+ T cells from blood, with Jurkat cell RNA spiked in. This sample's subset: FACS-sorted CD8+CD4-CCR7+CD45RA+ naive T cells. V and J are TRBV5-1 and TRBJ2-7; 9 nucleotides align to TRBD1. The TCR comes from a human donor in good health. Some libraries in this study had Jurkat cell RNA spiked in. CDR3 loop: CASSQQGTGSSYEQYF. In DNA form, the CDR3 reads TGCGCCAGCAGCCAACAAGGGACAGGGAGCTCCTACGAGCAGTACTTC.